This paragraph covers one T cell receptor (beta chain) sequence. The treatment was: 15 to 20 received Ad26.COV2.S at low or high dose, single or two shots; roughly five received placebo; per-sample allocation not given. All samples were drawn on day 63, counting from the first vaccine or placebo injection. TCRdb's copy holds only in-frame clones and misses some; the assay was immunoSEQ multiplex PCR. The sample holds around 500,000 clones; about nine tenths are singletons and the top ten take more than 1.5%. This record belongs to a study of Ad26.COV2.S vaccination and SARS-CoV-2 variants. The sequencing here drew on peripheral blood, taken in a trial of Ad26.COV2.S vaccine versus placebo. This TCR came from a person aged 18 to 65 who received the Ad26.COV2.S COVID-19 vaccine or a placebo.

CDR3 sequence reads: CASSMGLAGADTQYF. The CDR3 DNA follows: TGTGCCAGCAGCATGGGCCTAGCGGGAGCCGATACGCAGTATTTT. The genes are TRBV11-2 and TRBJ2-3; 10 bases fit TRBD2. From germline, CDR1 is SGHAT and CDR2 FQNNGV. The CDR3 extends over 15 amino acids. With V trimmed by 5 bases and J by 6 bases, 8 bases remained unmatched.